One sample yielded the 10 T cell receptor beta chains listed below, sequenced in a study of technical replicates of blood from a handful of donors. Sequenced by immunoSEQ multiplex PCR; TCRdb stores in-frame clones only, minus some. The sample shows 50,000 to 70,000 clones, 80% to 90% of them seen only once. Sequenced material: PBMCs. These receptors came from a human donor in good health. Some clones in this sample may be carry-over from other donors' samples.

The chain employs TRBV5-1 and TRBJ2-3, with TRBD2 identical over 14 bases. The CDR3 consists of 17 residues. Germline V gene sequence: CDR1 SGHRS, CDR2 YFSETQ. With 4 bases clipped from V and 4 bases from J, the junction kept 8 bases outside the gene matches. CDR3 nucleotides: TGCGCCAGCAGCCCGGGGACTAGCGGGAGCTCCCCAGATACGCAGTATTTT. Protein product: CASSPGTSGSSPDTQYF.

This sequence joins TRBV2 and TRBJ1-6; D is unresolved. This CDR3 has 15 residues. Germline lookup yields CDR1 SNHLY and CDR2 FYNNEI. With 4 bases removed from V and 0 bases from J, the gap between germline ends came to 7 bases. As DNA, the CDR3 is TGTGCCAGCAGTGGTGGGAGCTCCTATAATTCACCCCTCCACTTT. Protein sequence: CASSGGSSYNSPLHF.

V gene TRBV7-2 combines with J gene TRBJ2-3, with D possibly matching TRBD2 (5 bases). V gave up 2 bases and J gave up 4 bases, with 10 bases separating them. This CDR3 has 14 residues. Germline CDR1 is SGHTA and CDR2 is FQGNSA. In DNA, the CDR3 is TGTGCCAGCAGCTTAAGGGTAGCGCCAGATACGCAGTATTTT. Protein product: CASSLRVAPDTQYF.

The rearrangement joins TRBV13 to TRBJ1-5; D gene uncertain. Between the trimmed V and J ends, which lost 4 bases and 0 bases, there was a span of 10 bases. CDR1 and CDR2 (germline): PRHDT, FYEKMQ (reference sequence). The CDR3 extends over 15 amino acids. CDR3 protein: CASSSREDSNQPQHF. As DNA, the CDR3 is TGTGCCAGCAGCTCGCGGGAAGATAGCAATCAGCCCCAGCATTTT. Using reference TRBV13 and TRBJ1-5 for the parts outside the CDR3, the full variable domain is AAGVIQSPRHLIKEKRETATLKCYPIPRHDTVYWYQQGPGQDPQFLISFYEKMQSDKGSIPDRFSAQQFSDYHSELNMSSLELGDSALYFCASSSREDSNQPQHFGDGTRLSIL.

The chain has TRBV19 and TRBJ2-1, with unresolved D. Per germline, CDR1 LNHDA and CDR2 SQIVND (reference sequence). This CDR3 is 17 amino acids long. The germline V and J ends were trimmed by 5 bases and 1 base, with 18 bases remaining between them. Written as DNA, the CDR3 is TGTGCCAGTAGTTTAATCGAGCTGCGGTCTTCCTACAATGAGCAGTTCTTC. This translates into CASSLIELRSSYNEQFF.

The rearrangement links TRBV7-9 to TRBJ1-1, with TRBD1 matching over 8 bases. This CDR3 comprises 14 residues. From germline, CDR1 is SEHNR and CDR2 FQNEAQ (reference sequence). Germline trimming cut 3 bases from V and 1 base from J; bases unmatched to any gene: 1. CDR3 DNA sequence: TGTGCCAGCAGCTTTCAGGGGGCGAACACTGAAGCTTTCTTT. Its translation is CASSFQGANTEAFF.

In DNA form, the CDR3 reads TGTGCCATCAGTCTTACAGGGGACACTGAAGCTTTCTTT. Encoded protein: CAISLTGDTEAFF. The chain is built from TRBV10-3 and TRBJ1-1; 7 positions match TRBD1. Germline trimming cut 5 bases from V and 3 bases from J; bases unmatched to any gene: 3. The CDR3 is 13 residues long. Germline CDR1 and CDR2: ENHRY and SYGVKD.

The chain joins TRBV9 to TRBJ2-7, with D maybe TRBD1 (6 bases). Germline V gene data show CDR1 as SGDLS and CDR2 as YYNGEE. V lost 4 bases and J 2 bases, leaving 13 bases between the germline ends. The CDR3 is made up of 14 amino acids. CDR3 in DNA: TGTGCCAGCAGCACCGGGACACAGCCCTACGAGCAGTACTTC. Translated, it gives CASSTGTQPYEQYF.

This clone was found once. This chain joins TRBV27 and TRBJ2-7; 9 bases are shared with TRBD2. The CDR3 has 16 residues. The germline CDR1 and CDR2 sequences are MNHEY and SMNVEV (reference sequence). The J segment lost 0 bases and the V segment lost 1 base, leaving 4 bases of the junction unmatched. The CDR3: CASSLLGSGSSYEQYF. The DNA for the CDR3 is TGTGCCAGCAGTTTATTGGGTAGCGGGAGCTCCTACGAGCAGTACTTC.

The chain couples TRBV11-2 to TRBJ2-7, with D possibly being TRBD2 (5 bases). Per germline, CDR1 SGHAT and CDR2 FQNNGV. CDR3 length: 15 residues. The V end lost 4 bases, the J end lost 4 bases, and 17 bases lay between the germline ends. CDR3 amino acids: CASSSIKDSSYEQYF. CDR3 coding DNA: TGTGCCAGCAGCTCTATCAAGGACTCTTCTTACGAGCAGTACTTC.